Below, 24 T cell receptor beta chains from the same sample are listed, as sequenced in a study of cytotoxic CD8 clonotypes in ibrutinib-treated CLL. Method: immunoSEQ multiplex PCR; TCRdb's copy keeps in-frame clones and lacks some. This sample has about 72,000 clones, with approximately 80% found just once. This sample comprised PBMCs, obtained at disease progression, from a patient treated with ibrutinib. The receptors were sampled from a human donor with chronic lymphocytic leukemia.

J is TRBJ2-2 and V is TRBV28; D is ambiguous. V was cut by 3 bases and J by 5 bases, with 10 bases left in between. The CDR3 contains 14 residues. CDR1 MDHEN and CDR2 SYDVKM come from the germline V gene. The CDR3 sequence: CASSLYSRTGELFF. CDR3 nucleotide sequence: TGTGCCAGCAGTTTGTATAGTCGGACCGGGGAGCTGTTTTTT.

In nucleotides, the CDR3 is TGCAGTGCGCCTTTGAACACTGAAGCTTTCTTT. Translation gives CSAPLNTEAFF. The chain joins TRBV20-1 to TRBJ1-1; no clear D. V was trimmed by 6 bases and J by 0 bases, leaving 5 bases between them. CDR3 length: 11 residues. The germline V gene encodes CDR1 DFQATT and CDR2 SNEGSKA (reference sequence).

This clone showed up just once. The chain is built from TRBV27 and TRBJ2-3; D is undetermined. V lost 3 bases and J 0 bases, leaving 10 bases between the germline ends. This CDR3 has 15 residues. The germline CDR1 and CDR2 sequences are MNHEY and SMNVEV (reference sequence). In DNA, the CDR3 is TGTGCCAGCAGTTTCCGGAGACCTAGCACAGATACGCAGTATTTT. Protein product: CASSFRRPSTDTQYF.

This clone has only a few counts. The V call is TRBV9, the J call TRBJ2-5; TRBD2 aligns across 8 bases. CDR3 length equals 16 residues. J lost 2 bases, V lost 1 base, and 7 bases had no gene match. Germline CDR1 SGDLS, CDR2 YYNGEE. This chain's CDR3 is CASSVTVVAGQETQYF. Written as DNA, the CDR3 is TGTGCCAGCAGCGTAACCGTGGTAGCGGGACAAGAGACCCAGTACTTC.

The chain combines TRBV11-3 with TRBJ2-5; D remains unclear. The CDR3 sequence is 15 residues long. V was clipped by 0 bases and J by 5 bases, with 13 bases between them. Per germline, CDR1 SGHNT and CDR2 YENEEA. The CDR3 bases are TGTGCCAGCAGCTTAGATCATAGTGTCGGGGAGACCCAGTACTTC. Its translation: CASSLDHSVGETQYF.

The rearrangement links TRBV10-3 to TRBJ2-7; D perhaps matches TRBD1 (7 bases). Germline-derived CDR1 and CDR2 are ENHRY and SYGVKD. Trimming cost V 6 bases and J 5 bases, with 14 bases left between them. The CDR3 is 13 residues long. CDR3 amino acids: CAIRTGRRDEQYF. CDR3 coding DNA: TGTGCCATCAGGACAGGGCGGAGGGACGAGCAGTACTTC.

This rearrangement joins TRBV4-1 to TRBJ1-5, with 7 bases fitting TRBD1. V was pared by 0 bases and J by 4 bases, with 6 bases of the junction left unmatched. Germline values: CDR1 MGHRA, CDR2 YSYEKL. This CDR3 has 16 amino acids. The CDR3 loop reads CASSQEVLQGNQPQHF. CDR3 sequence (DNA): TGCGCCAGCAGCCAAGAGGTTCTACAGGGGAATCAGCCCCAGCATTTT.

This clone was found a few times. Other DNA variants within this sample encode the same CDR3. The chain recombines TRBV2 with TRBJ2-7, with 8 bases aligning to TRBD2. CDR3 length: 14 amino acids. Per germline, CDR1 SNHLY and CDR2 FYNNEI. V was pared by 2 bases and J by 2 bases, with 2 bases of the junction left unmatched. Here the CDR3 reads CASSERGGPYEQYF. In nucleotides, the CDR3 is TGTGCCAGCAGTGAACGGGGGGGGCCCTACGAGCAGTACTTC.

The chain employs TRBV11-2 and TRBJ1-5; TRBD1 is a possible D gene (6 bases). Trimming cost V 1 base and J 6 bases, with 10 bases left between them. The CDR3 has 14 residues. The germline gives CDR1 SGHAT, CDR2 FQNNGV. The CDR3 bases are TGTGCCAGCAGCTTAGGGATCAGGGGTCAGCCCCAGCATTTT. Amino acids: CASSLGIRGQPQHF.

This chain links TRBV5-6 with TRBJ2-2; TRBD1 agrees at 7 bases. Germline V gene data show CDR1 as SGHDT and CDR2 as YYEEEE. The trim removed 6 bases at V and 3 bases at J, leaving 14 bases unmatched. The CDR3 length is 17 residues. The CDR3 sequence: CASNRRTGHRDTGELFF. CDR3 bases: TGTGCCAGCAACCGACGGACAGGTCATAGGGACACCGGGGAGCTGTTTTTT.

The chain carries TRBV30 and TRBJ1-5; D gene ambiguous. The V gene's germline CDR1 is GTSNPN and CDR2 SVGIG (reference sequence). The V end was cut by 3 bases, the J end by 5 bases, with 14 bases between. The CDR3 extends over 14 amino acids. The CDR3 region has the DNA TGTGCCTGGAGCAAGGATACCTGGGATCAGCCCCAGCATTTT. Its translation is CAWSKDTWDQPQHF.

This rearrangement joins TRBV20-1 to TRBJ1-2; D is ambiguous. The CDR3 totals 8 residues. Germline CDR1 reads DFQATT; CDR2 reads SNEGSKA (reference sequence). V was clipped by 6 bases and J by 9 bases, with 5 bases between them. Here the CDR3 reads CSARSYTF. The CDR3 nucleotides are TGCAGTGCCCGAAGCTACACCTTC.

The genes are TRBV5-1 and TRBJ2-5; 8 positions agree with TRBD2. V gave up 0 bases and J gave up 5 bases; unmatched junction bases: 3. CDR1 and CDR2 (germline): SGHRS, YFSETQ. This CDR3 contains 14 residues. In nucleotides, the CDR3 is TGCGCCAGCAGCTTGGGACTAGCGCGGGAGACCCAGTACTTC. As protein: CASSLGLARETQYF.

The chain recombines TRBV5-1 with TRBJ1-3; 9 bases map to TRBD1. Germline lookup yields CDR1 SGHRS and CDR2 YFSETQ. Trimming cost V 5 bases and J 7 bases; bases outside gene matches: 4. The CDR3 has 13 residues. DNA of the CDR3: TGCGCCAGCAGGGGGGACAGGGTGAACACCATATATTTT. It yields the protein CASRGDRVNTIYF. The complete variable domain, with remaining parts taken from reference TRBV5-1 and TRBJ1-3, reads KAGVTQTPRYLIKTRGQQVTLSCSPISGHRSVSWYQQTPGQGLQFLFEYFSETQRNKGNFPGRFSGRQFSNSRSEMNVSTLELGDSALYLCASRGDRVNTIYFGEGSWLTVV.

CDR3 bases: TGTGCCTGGAGAGGCGAGAAGGAGCAGTACTTC. Its translation: CAWRGEKEQYF. The rearrangement links TRBV30 to TRBJ2-7; D call uncertain. The ends were cut back, 3 bases at V and 7 bases at J, with 10 bases in the middle. Germline assignment: CDR1 GTSNPN and CDR2 SVGIG (reference sequence). CDR3 size: 11 residues.

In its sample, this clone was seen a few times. This CDR3 is CASSVGGGVVRGYTF. For the CDR3, the DNA is TGCGCCAGCAGTGTAGGAGGGGGAGTGGTTCGGGGCTACACCTTC. The gene calls are TRBV10-2 and TRBJ1-2, with D possibly being TRBD1 (6 bases). Deletions cut 4 bases from V and 8 bases from J, with 20 bases between. CDR1 and CDR2 (germline): WSHSY, SAAADI. This CDR3 spans 15 amino acids.

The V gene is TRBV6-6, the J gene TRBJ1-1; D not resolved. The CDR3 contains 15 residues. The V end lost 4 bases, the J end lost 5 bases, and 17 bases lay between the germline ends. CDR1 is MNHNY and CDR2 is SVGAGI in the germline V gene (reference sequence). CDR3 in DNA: TGTGCCAGCAGTTTCTCTCGGCCGGTCGAGACTGAAGCTTTCTTT. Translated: CASSFSRPVETEAFF.

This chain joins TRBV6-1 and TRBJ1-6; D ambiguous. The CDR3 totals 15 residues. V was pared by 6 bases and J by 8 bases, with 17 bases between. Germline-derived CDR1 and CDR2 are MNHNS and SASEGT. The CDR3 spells CASREVGRPYSPLHF. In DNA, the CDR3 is TGTGCCAGCAGGGAGGTGGGCAGGCCTTATTCACCCCTCCACTTT.

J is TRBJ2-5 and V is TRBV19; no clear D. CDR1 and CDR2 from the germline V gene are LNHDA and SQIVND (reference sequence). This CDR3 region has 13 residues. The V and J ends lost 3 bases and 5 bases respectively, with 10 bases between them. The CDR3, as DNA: TGTGCCAGTAGTATGTTAGGGCGGGAGACCCAGTACTTC. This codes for CASSMLGRETQYF. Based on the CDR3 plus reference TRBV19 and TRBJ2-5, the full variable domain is DGGITQSPKYLFRKEGQNVTLSCEQNLNHDAMYWYRQDPGQGLRLIYYSQIVNDFQKGDIAEGYSVSREKKESFPLTVTSAQKNPTAFYLCASSMLGRETQYFGPGTRLLVL.

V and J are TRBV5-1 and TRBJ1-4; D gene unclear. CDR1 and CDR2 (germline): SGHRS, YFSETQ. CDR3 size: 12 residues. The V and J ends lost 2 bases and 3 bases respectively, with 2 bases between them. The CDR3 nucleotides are TGCGCCAGCAGCTTACCTAATGAAAAACTGTTTTTT. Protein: CASSLPNEKLFF.

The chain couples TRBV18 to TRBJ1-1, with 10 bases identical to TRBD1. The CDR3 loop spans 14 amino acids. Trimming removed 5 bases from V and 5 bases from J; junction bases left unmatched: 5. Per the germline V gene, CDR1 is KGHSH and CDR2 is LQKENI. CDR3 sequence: CASSSGQGVTEAFF. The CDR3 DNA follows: TGTGCCAGCTCATCAGGACAGGGGGTGACTGAAGCTTTCTTT.

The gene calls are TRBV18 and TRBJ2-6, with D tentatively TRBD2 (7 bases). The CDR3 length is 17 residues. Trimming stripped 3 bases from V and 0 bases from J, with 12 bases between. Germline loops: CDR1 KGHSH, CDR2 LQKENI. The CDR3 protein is CASSPLGGGSGANVLTF. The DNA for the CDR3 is TGTGCCAGCTCACCCCTGGGAGGGGGCTCTGGGGCCAACGTCCTGACTTTC.

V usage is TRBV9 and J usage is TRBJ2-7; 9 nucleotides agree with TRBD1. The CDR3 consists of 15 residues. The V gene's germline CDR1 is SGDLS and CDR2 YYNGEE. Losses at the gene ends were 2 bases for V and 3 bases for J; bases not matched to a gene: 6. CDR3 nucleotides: TGTGCCAGCAGCGTCACCGGGACAGGGTACTACGAGCAGTACTTC. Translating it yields CASSVTGTGYYEQYF.

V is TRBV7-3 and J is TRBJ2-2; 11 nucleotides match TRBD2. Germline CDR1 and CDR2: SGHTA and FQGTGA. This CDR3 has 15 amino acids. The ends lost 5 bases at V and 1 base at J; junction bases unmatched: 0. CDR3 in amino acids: CASSLAGGNTGELFF. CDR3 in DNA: TGTGCCAGCAGCCTAGCGGGAGGGAACACCGGGGAGCTGTTTTTT.